What follows are 5 T cell receptor beta chains derived from one specimen sequenced in a study of T cell clones after liver transplantation. Sequenced by immunoSEQ multiplex PCR; TCRdb stores in-frame clones only, minus some. The data show tens of thousands of clones, with less than 90% seen just once and 2.5% to 3.5% held by the top ten. Sequenced here: CD4+ T cells from blood, sampled at the 22-month timepoint. The receptors here all came from a human patient who received a liver transplant. Part of the T cell pool may stem from the graft donor.

Remarks on this clone: The same CDR3 also results from other DNA sequences found in this sample. V is TRBV20-1 and J is TRBJ2-7; tentative D call: TRBD2 (6 bases). CDR1 DFQATT and CDR2 SNEGSKA come from the germline V gene (reference sequence). The CDR3 covers 11 residues. Trimming took 3 bases from V and 4 from J, leaving 7 bases between them. The CDR3 DNA reads TGCAGTGCTAGGGGGGGTTACGAGCAGTACTTC. Its protein product is CSARGGYEQYF.

The chain joins TRBV28 to TRBJ1-4, with 10 bases matching TRBD1. Germline CDR1 reads MDHEN; CDR2 reads SYDVKM. The CDR3 consists of 15 residues. V gave up 5 bases and J gave up 7 bases; unmatched junction bases: 7. The CDR3 loop reads CASSGAGQGREKLFF. The DNA of the CDR3 is TGTGCCAGCAGTGGGGCGGGACAGGGGCGTGAAAAACTGTTTTTT. The whole variable domain, filled in from reference TRBV28 and TRBJ1-4, reads DVKVTQSSRYLVKRTGEKVFLECVQDMDHENMFWYRQDPGLGLRLIYFSYDVKMKEKGDIPEGYSVSREKKERFSLILESASTNQTSMYLCASSGAGQGREKLFFGSGTQLSVL.

The chain combines TRBV7-3 with TRBJ2-7; D unresolved. This CDR3 has 15 residues. V dropped 8 bases and J dropped 2 bases, with 19 bases sitting between them. Per germline, CDR1 SGHTA and CDR2 FQGTGA. CDR3: CASPKGRLGTYEQYF. The CDR3 DNA is TGTGCCAGCCCCAAGGGCCGGCTGGGAACCTACGAGCAGTACTTC.

The rearrangement joins TRBV29-1 to TRBJ1-2, with a tentative D call TRBD1 (5 bases). CDR3 size: 13 residues. The ends were cut back, 4 bases at V and 1 base at J, with 10 bases in the middle. Germline lookup yields CDR1 SQVTM and CDR2 ANQGSEA. The CDR3 DNA is TGCAGCGTTGCAGCAGGGAGTAACTATGGCTACACCTTC. This translates into CSVAAGSNYGYTF.

The chain has TRBV7-2 and TRBJ2-2; 12 bases fit TRBD2. This CDR3 comprises 16 residues. J lost 5 bases, V lost 1 base, and 2 bases had no gene match. Germline CDR1 reads SGHTA; CDR2 reads FQGNSA. In nucleotides, the CDR3 is TGTGCCAGCAGCTTAGTTCTAGCGGGGGGGACCGGGGAGCTGTTTTTT. Amino acids: CASSLVLAGGTGELFF.